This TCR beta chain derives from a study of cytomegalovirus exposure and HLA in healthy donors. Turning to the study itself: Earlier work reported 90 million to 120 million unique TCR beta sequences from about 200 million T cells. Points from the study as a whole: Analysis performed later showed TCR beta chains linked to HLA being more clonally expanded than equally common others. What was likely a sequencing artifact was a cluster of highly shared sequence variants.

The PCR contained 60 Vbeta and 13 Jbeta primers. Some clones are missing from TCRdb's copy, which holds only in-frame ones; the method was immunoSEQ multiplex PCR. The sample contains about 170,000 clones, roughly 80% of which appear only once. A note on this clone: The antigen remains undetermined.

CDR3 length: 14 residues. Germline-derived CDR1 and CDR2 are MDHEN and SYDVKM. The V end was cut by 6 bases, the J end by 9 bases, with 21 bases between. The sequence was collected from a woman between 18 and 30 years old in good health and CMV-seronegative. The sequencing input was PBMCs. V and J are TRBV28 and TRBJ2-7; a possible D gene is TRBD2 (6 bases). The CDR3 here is CASSQPGDPGVQYF. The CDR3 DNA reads TGTGCCAGCAGCCAACCGGGAGACCCGGGAGTGCAGTACTTC.